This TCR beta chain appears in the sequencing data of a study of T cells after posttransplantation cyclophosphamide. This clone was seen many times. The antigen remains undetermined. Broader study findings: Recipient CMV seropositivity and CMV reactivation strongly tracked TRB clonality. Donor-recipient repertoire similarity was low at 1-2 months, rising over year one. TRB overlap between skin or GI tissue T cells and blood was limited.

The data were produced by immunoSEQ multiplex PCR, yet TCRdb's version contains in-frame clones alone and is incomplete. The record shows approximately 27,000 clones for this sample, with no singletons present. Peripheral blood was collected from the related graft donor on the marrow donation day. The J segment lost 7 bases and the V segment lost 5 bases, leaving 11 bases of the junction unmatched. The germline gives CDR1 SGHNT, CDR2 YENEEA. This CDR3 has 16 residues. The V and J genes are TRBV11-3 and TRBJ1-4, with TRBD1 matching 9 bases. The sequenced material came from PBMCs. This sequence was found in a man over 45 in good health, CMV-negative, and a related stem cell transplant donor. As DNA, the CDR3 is TGTGCCAGCAGCCCCACCGGGACAGGGTCTCTTGAAAAACTGTTTTTT. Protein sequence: CASSPTGTGSLEKLFF.